The 28 T cell receptor beta chains listed next were all sequenced from one sample in a study of neoadjuvant anti-PD-1 for oral cavity cancer. Assay: immunoSEQ multiplex PCR; the TCRdb copy retains only in-frame clones and omits some. The sample consists of around 14,000 clones, about two thirds of them appearing once. This specimen consisted of PBMCs, obtained before nivolumab (anti-PD-1) treatment. The receptor source for this set is a person between 40 and 80 years old with oral cavity squamous cell carcinoma.

This clone was detected only a few times. This chain links TRBV14 with TRBJ2-1; D may correspond to TRBD1 or TRBD2 (6 bases each). From germline, CDR1 is SGHDN and CDR2 FVKESK. Trimming left V 3 bases short and J 7 bases short, with 16 bases between. The CDR3 consists of 15 residues. The CDR3 sequence: CASSQSAGAGNEQFF. The CDR3 DNA reads TGTGCCAGCAGCCAGAGTGCAGGGGCGGGGAATGAGCAGTTCTTC.

This sequence joins TRBV5-1 and TRBJ2-3; 9 positions match TRBD2. CDR1 is SGHRS, CDR2 YFSETQ, per germline. J lost 2 bases, V lost 0 bases, and 10 bases had no gene match. The CDR3 extends over 18 amino acids. The CDR3 nucleotides read TGCGCCAGCAGCTTGGTACCGGGACTAGCAGATAACACAGATACGCAGTATTTT. Protein: CASSLVPGLADNTDTQYF.

The CDR3 region has the DNA TGTGCCAGCAGTCCAGATATCTACGAGCAGTACTTC. It encodes CASSPDIYEQYF. The chain carries TRBV2 and TRBJ2-7; D remains ambiguous. The CDR3 is 12 amino acids. Trimming cost V 5 bases and J 3 bases, with 8 bases left between them. Germline CDR1 and CDR2: SNHLY and FYNNEI.

The V gene is TRBV28, the J gene TRBJ1-1; 9 bases are a match to TRBD1. J lost 4 bases, V lost 8 bases, and 5 bases had no gene match. Germline V gene lookup returns CDR1 MDHEN and CDR2 SYDVKM. The CDR3 has 13 residues. CDR3 sequence (DNA): TGTGCCAGCGCCCGGGACAGGGTCACTGAAGCTTTCTTT. Amino acids: CASARDRVTEAFF.

This clone is a singleton in its sample. This sequence joins TRBV19 and TRBJ1-2; D might be TRBD1 (5 bases). There are 13 residues in the CDR3. Per the germline V gene, CDR1 is LNHDA and CDR2 is SQIVND (reference sequence). The V and J ends lost 10 bases and 4 bases respectively, with 16 bases between them. The CDR3 DNA sequence: TGTGCCACTCACAGTGGGGCAGGCTATGGCTACACCTTC. This codes for CATHSGAGYGYTF.

V gene TRBV9 combines with J gene TRBJ1-2, with 7 bases that match TRBD1. Trimming took 5 bases from V and 8 from J; bases not matched to a gene: 15. CDR3 length: 15 amino acids. Germline V gene sequence: CDR1 SGDLS, CDR2 YYNGEE. The CDR3 reads CASSSGTGALWGYTF. The CDR3 coding sequence is TGTGCCAGCAGTTCGGGTACAGGGGCCCTTTGGGGCTACACCTTC.

The V and J genes are TRBV10-2 and TRBJ2-6; weak D call: TRBD2 (6 bases). Germline V lookup: CDR1 WSHSY, CDR2 SAAADI. The germline V and J ends were trimmed by 6 bases and 7 bases, with 10 bases remaining between them. The CDR3 sequence is 13 residues long. The CDR3 DNA reads TGCGCCAGCAGCGGGGGAATTGCCAACGTCCTGACTTTC. Amino acid sequence: CASSGGIANVLTF.

This clone turned up a few times. J is TRBJ1-2 and V is TRBV6-6; the D is unclear. CDR3 size: 14 residues. Germline V gives CDR1 MNHNY, CDR2 SVGAGI (reference sequence). The germline V and J ends were trimmed by 1 base and 4 bases, with 10 bases remaining between them. The CDR3 region is CASSYFPGGYGYTF. The CDR3 DNA sequence: TGTGCCAGCAGTTACTTCCCGGGCGGCTATGGCTACACCTTC.

This clone was picked up a small number of times. The rearrangement joins TRBV4-1 to TRBJ2-7; 9 bases are a match to TRBD2. Trimming cost V 0 bases and J 3 bases; bases outside gene matches: 6. Germline assignment: CDR1 MGHRA and CDR2 YSYEKL. The CDR3 contains 16 residues. The CDR3 region has the DNA TGCGCCAGCAGCCAAGAGACTAGCGGTTCCTACTACGAGCAGTACTTC. It codes for CASSQETSGSYYEQYF.

The V gene is TRBV2, the J gene TRBJ1-6; D remains unclear. The V end lost 8 bases, the J end lost 4 bases, and 12 bases lay between the germline ends. This CDR3 contains 14 residues. Germline assignment: CDR1 SNHLY and CDR2 FYNNEI. CDR3 sequence reads: CASGSTEYNSPLHF. CDR3 bases: TGTGCCAGCGGCTCGACGGAATATAATTCACCCCTCCACTTT.

The chain's CDR3 is CASSRAGGGAYNEQFF. The CDR3 nucleotides are TGTGCCAGTAGTCGTGCGGGCGGGGGGGCCTACAATGAGCAGTTCTTC. The chain recombines TRBV19 with TRBJ2-1, with 9 nucleotides matching TRBD2. CDR1 and CDR2 from the germline V gene are LNHDA and SQIVND (reference sequence). The V segment lost 5 bases and the J segment 2 bases; nucleotides outside the gene matches: 7. The CDR3 runs 16 residues.

The V gene is TRBV15, the J gene TRBJ1-2; D remains ambiguous. V shed 0 bases and J shed 4 bases, with 6 bases lying between them. Germline V gene sequence: CDR1 LNHNV, CDR2 YYDKDF (reference sequence). This CDR3 comprises 13 residues. DNA of the CDR3: TGTGCCACCAGCAGAGATCTTCTCTATGGCTACACCTTC. This encodes CATSRDLLYGYTF.

This chain links TRBV7-2 with TRBJ1-3; weak D call: TRBD1 (5 bases). The germline V gene encodes CDR1 SGHTA and CDR2 FQGNSA. V gave up 5 bases and J gave up 2 bases, with 16 bases separating them. The length of the CDR3 is 16 residues. The CDR3 is CASSARSSGTGNTIYF. The CDR3 DNA follows: TGTGCCAGCAGCGCCCGCTCGTCAGGGACTGGAAACACCATATATTTT. Together with reference TRBV7-2 and TRBJ1-3, the CDR3 gives the full variable domain: GAGVSQSPSNKVTEKGKDVELRCDPISGHTALYWYRQSLGQGLEFLIYFQGNSAPDKSGLPSDRFSAERTGGSVSTLTIQRTQQEDSAVYLCASSARSSGTGNTIYFGEGSWLTVV.

The chain couples TRBV27 to TRBJ1-6, with 7 bases matching TRBD1. The CDR3 covers 16 residues. The J segment lost 7 bases and the V segment lost 5 bases, leaving 11 bases of the junction unmatched. Germline V gene lookup returns CDR1 MNHEY and CDR2 SMNVEV (reference sequence). The CDR3 DNA sequence: TGTGCCAGCAGTCCAAATGCAGGGGGTGGCAATTCACCCCTCCACTTT. It is translated as CASSPNAGGGNSPLHF.

V usage is TRBV27 and J usage is TRBJ1-4; no definite D call. Per the germline V gene, CDR1 is MNHEY and CDR2 is SMNVEV (reference sequence). The CDR3 length is 15 residues. Deletions cut 1 base from V and 0 bases from J, with 6 bases between. The CDR3 nucleotides are TGTGCCAGCAGTTTATTGGGGTCAACTAATGAAAAACTGTTTTTT. This sequence encodes CASSLLGSTNEKLFF. The full variable domain, its missing parts supplied by reference TRBV27 and TRBJ1-4, is EAQVTQNPRYLITVTGKKLTVTCSQNMNHEYMSWYRQDPGLGLRQIYYSMNVEVTDKGDVPEGYKVSRKEKRNFPLILESPSPNQTSLYFCASSLLGSTNEKLFFGSGTQLSVL.

This clone came up once. The chain couples TRBV7-2 to TRBJ1-1; no firm D call. The germline V gene encodes CDR1 SGHTA and CDR2 FQGNSA. Trimming took 5 bases from V and 0 from J, leaving 16 bases between them. The CDR3 consists of 16 residues. The CDR3 DNA follows: TGTGCCAGCAGCGCTCGGACCACTTTTATGAACACTGAAGCTTTCTTT. As protein: CASSARTTFMNTEAFF.

The chain uses TRBV7-9 and TRBJ1-5, with a tentative D call TRBD1 (6 bases). V was trimmed by 1 base and J by 7 bases, leaving 20 bases between them. The CDR3 has 17 amino acids. Germline V gene lookup returns CDR1 SEHNR and CDR2 FQNEAQ (reference sequence). The CDR3 region is CASSLEGVQGHNQPQHF. For the CDR3, the DNA is TGTGCCAGCAGCTTAGAGGGCGTGCAGGGGCACAACCAGCCCCAGCATTTT.

V and J are TRBV4-1 and TRBJ2-7, with D possibly being TRBD1 (5 bases). Germline V gene sequence: CDR1 MGHRA, CDR2 YSYEKL. The CDR3 is made up of 16 amino acids. Trimming pared 1 base from V and 3 bases from J, leaving 16 bases between. Written as DNA, the CDR3 is TGCGCCAGCAGCCAAGTCGCTGTGACAGAGTACTACGAGCAGTACTTC. It translates to CASSQVAVTEYYEQYF.

CDR3 protein: CAWIGVIRNSEAFF. The CDR3 DNA reads as TGTGCCTGGATAGGGGTGATTAGGAATTCTGAAGCTTTCTTT. The chain is built from TRBV30 and TRBJ1-1; D possibly corresponds to TRBD1 (5 bases). The germline V and J ends were trimmed by 4 bases and 6 bases, with 18 bases remaining between them. The germline V gene encodes CDR1 GTSNPN and CDR2 SVGIG (reference sequence). The CDR3 spans 14 residues.

The V gene is TRBV11-3, the J gene TRBJ2-1; D is unresolved. The length of the CDR3 is 12 residues. Trimming took 5 bases from V and 6 from J, leaving 8 bases between them. The germline gives CDR1 SGHNT, CDR2 YENEEA. This chain's CDR3 is CASSPHSNEQFF. CDR3 nucleotide sequence: TGTGCCAGCAGCCCACACAGCAATGAGCAGTTCTTC.

CDR3 coding DNA: TGCAGCGTCACACAGGAGAACAATCAGCCCCAGCATTTT. This encodes CSVTQENNQPQHF. J is TRBJ1-5 and V is TRBV29-1; D might be TRBD1 (5 bases). Per the germline V gene, CDR1 is SQVTM and CDR2 is ANQGSEA. Trimming took off 6 bases at V and 3 bases at J, with 12 bases between the two ends. The CDR3 covers 13 residues.

This clone was seen a few times. The gene calls are TRBV7-9 and TRBJ1-1; no reliable D call. V dropped 1 base and J dropped 6 bases, with 12 bases sitting between them. The V gene's germline CDR1 is SEHNR and CDR2 FQNEAQ (reference sequence). This CDR3 region has 14 residues. The CDR3: CASSLGYSGAEAFF. The DNA of the CDR3 is TGTGCCAGCAGCTTAGGTTATAGTGGCGCTGAAGCTTTCTTT.

The rearrangement joins TRBV28 to TRBJ1-6, with 8 bases that match TRBD1. Germline CDR1 MDHEN, CDR2 SYDVKM. The V and J ends lost 3 bases and 6 bases, in that order; junction bases with no gene match: 7. The CDR3 totals 16 residues. Here the CDR3 DNA reads TGTGCCAGCAGTTTCGGTCAGGGGGCCGTTAATTCACCCCTCCACTTT. Translating gives CASSFGQGAVNSPLHF.

The V gene is TRBV29-1, the J gene TRBJ2-7, with 8 bases fitting TRBD2. This CDR3 region has 13 residues. The junction had 3 bases not matched to a gene; V was cut back by 2 bases and J by 3 bases. Germline-derived CDR1 and CDR2 are SQVTM and ANQGSEA. Here the CDR3 reads CSVESGGGYEQYF. CDR3 DNA sequence: TGCAGCGTTGAATCCGGGGGGGGCTACGAGCAGTACTTC.

The rearrangement links TRBV28 to TRBJ1-6, with D possibly being TRBD1 (5 bases). Germline loops: CDR1 MDHEN, CDR2 SYDVKM. The ends were cut back, 4 bases at V and 9 bases at J, with 19 bases in the middle. The CDR3 is 16 amino acids. The CDR3 here is CASSSNLGDVGSPLHF. The CDR3 DNA is TGTGCCAGCAGTTCCAACCTCGGGGACGTGGGTTCACCCCTCCACTTT.

As DNA, the CDR3 is TGTGCCATTTACTGGACTCTCAAGGGGTCCGGGGAGCTGTTTTTT. Translation: CAIYWTLKGSGELFF. The chain joins TRBV6-1 to TRBJ2-2, with D perhaps assigned TRBD1 or TRBD2 (5 bases each). Germline values: CDR1 MNHNS, CDR2 SASEGT. Trimming pared 10 bases from V and 6 bases from J, leaving 21 bases between. This CDR3 is built from 15 residues.

The CDR3 protein is CASSIQGTGGARVETQYF. The CDR3 DNA follows: TGTGCCAGTAGTATCCAGGGGACAGGGGGCGCCCGGGTTGAGACCCAGTACTTC. This chain joins TRBV19 and TRBJ2-5, with 12 bases identical to TRBD1. Germline CDR1 is LNHDA and CDR2 is SQIVND (reference sequence). V trimming: 3 bases; J trimming: 5 bases; junction bases outside the gene matches: 13. This CDR3 has 18 amino acids.

The chain recombines TRBV20-1 with TRBJ2-1; D might be TRBD2 (5 bases). This CDR3 is 11 amino acids long. CDR1 DFQATT and CDR2 SNEGSKA come from the germline V gene (reference sequence). V was clipped by 6 bases and J by 10 bases, with 13 bases between them. CDR3 bases: TGCAGTGCCCCGGACCCGGGGGAGCAGTTCTTC. Translation: CSAPDPGEQFF.